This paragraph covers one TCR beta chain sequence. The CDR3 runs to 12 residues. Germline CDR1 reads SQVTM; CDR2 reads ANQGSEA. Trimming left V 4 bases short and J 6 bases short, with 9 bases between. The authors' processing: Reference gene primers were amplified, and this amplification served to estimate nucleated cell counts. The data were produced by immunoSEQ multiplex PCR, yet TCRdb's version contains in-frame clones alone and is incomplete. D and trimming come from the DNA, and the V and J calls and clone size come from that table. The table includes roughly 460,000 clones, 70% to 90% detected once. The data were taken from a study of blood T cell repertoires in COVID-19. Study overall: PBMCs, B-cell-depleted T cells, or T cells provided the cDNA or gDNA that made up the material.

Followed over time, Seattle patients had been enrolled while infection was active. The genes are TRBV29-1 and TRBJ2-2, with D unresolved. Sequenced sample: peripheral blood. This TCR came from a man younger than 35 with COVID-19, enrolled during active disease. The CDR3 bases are TGCAGCGTTGTAACTGAAGCCGGGGAGCTGTTTTTT. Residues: CSVVTEAGELFF.